This T cell receptor beta chain appears in the sequencing data of a study of CD8 T cells in Susac syndrome. When the RNA was reverse transcribed, random hexamers were used with an input of roughly 0.45 to 1 ug. TCR beta CDR3 was amplified by immunoSEQ covering 54 Vbeta and 13 Jbeta. One entry per CDR3 protein, called by TCRdb with MiXCR from the immunoSEQ multiplex PCR reads. The table records approximately 150,000 distinct CDR3 sequences, about 95% of them present only once. Findings of the study overall: The authors acknowledged that their TCR sequencing and HLA analysis involved a relatively small number of individuals.

CDR1 is SGHVS, CDR2 FQNEAQ, per germline. The CDR3 runs 8 residues. This clonotype was detected a few times. Its cognate antigen is unknown. The junction departs from the called germline gene at one end, perhaps through a read error. In the multiple sclerosis control group, patients were treatment-naive and had stable or active relapsing-remitting disease. TEMRA cells were FACS-enriched and CD8+ and CD4+ T cells negatively isolated. This sequence joins TRBV7-8 and TRBJ2-5; D unresolved. Material: CD4+ T cells from PBMCs. The sequence was collected from a human donor with multiple sclerosis. In DNA, the CDR3 is TGTGCCAGCAGCTTATCGGACTTC. It encodes CASSLSDF.